This T cell receptor beta chain stems from a study of cytomegalovirus exposure and HLA in healthy donors. The wider study: Tens of millions of unique TCRs from HLA-typed donors were held in an early release of data. Overall study results and limits: According to the study, 150 to 200 TCR beta chains were cytomegalovirus-associated. The availability of immune exposure information extended only to CMV serostatus.

On this clone itself: Its antigen remains unknown.

Trimming pared 3 bases from V and 1 base from J, leaving 3 bases between. CDR1 is DFQATT, CDR2 SNEGSKA, per germline (reference sequence). This CDR3 is 11 amino acids long. The primer mix had 60 Vbeta and 13 Jbeta primers. The table came from immunoSEQ multiplex PCR; TCRdb's copy has only in-frame clones and leaves some out. The sample holds roughly 59,000 clones, 60% to 70% seen once. J is TRBJ1-1 and V is TRBV20-1; D gene ambiguous. Input material: PBMCs. The source is a man aged 35-49 years in good health and CMV-seropositive. The CDR3 here is CSASKNTEAFF. As DNA, the CDR3 is TGCAGTGCTAGTAAGAACACTGAAGCTTTCTTT.